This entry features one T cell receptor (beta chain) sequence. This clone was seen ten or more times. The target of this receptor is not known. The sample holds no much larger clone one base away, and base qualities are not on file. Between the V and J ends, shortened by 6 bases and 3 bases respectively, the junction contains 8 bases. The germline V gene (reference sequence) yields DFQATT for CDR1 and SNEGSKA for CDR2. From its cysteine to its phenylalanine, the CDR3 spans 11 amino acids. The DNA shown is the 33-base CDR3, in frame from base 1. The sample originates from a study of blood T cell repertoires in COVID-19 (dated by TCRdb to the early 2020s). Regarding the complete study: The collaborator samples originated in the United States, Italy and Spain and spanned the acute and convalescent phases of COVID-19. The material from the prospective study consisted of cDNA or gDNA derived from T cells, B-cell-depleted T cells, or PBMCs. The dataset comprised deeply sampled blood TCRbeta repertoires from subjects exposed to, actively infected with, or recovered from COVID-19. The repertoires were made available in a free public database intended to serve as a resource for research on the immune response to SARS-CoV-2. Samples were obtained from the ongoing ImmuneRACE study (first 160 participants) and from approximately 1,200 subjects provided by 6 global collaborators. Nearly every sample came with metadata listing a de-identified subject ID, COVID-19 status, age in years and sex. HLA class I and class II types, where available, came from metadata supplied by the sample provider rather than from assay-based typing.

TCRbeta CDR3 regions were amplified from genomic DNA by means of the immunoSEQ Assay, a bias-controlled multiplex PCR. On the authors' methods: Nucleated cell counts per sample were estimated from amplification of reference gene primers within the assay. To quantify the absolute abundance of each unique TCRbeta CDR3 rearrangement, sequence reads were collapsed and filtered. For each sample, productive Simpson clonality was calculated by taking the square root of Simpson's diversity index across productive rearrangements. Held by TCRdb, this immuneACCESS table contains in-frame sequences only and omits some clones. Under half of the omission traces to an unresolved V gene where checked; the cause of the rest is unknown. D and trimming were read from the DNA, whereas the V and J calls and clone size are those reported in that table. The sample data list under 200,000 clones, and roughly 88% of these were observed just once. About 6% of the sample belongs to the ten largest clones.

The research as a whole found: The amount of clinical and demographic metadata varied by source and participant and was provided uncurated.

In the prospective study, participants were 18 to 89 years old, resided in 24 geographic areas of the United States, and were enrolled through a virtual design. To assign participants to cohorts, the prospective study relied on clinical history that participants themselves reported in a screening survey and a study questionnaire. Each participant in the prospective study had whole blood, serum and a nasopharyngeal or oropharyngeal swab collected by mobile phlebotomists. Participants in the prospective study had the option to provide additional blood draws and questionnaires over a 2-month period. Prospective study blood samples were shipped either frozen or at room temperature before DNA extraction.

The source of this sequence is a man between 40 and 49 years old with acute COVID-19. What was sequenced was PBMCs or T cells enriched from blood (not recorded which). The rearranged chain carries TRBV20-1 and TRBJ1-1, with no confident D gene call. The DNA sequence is TGCAGTGCCGACCAGGACACTGAAGCTTTCTTT. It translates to CSADQDTEAFF.